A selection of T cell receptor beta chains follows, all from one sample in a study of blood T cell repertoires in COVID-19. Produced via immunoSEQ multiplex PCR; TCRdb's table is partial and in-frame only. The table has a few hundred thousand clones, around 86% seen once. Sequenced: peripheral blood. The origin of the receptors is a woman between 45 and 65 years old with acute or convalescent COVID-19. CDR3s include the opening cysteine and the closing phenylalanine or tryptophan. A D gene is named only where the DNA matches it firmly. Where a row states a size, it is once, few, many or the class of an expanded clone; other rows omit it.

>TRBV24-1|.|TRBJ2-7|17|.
TGTGCCACCAGCTCAGCGCAGGCAGGGCGAGGGAGGTACGAGCAGTACTTC
CATSSAQAGRGRYEQYF
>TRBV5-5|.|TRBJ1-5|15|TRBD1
TGTGCCAGCAGCCAAACGACAGGGGGGAATCAGCCCCAGCATTTT
CASSQTTGGNQPQHF
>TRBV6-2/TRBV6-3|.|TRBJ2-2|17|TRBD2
TGTGCCAGCAGTTACGCAGATAGCGGGAGTTGGGCCGGGGAGCTGTTTTTT
CASSYADSGSWAGELFF
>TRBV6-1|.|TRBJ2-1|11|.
TGTGCCAGCAGTGAAGTGGGCGAGCCGTTCTTC
CASSEVGEPFF
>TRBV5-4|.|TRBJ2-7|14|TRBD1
TGTGCCAGCAGCAACCGGGACAGAGACTACGAGCAGTACTTC
CASSNRDRDYEQYF
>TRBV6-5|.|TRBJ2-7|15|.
TGTGCCAGCAGTTACTCGAGTCTGGGGGGATACGAGCAGTACTTC
CASSYSSLGGYEQYF
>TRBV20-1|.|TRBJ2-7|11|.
TGCAGTGCTAAAGATAACTACGAGCAGTACTTC
CSAKDNYEQYF
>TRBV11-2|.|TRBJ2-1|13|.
TGTGCCAGCAGCTTAGGCTTGGGGGGTGAGCAGTTCTTC
CASSLGLGGEQFF
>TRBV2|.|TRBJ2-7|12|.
TGTGCCAGCAGCAGACAGGATCGCGAGCAGTACTTC
CASSRQDREQYF
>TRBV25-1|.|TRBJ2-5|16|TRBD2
TGTGCCAGCAGTGAATCTGGGAGGGTAGTGGGAGAGACCCAGTACTTC
CASSESGRVVGETQYF
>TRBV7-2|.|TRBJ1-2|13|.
TGTGCCAGCAGCTTAGGAGCTAACTATGGCTACACCTTC
CASSLGANYGYTF
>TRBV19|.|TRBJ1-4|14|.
TGTGCCAGTAGTATTAATGCGAACGAGGAAAAACTGTTTTTT
CASSINANEEKLFF
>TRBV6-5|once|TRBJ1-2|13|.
TGTGCCAGCAGTACCCAGGGAAACTATGGCTACACCTTC
CASSTQGNYGYTF
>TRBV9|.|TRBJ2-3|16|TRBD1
TGTGCCAGCAGCCCTCGTCGGGGACAGGGGGCCGATACGCAGTATTTT
CASSPRRGQGADTQYF
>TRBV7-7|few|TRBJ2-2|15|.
TGTGCCAGCAGCTTAGACGGATGGAGCACCGGGGAGCTGTTTTTT
CASSLDGWSTGELFF
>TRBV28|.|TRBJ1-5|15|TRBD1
TGTGCCAGCAGTAGGACAGGCAATAGCAATCAGCCCCAGCATTTT
CASSRTGNSNQPQHF
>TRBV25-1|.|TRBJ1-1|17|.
TGTGCCAGCACCGAGAATAGGGCGGACGAAGGGGACACTGAAGCTTTCTTT
CASTENRADEGDTEAFF
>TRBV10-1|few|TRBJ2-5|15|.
TGCGCCAGCAGTGAGAACTACGGGAGAGATGAGACCCAGTACTTC
CASSENYGRDETQYF
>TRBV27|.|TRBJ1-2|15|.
TGTGCCAGCAGTCTAACAGGGAGATGGGTCTATGGCTACACCTTC
CASSLTGRWVYGYTF
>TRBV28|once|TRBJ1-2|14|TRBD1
TGTGCCAGCAGCCCCGGTCAGGGGGCCCATGGCTACACCTTC
CASSPGQGAHGYTF
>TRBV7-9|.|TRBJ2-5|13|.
TGTGCCAGCAGCTTATCAGGTGCGGAGACCCAGTACTTC
CASSLSGAETQYF
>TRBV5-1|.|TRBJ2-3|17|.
TGCGCCAGCAGCTTGGTTTCCTGGCCAGGAAGCACAGATACGCAGTATTTT
CASSLVSWPGSTDTQYF
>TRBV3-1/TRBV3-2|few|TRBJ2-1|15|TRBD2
TGTGCCAGCACCATAGGACTAGCGGGTTCTAATGAGCAGTTCTTC
CASTIGLAGSNEQFF
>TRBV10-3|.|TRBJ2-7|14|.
TGTGCCATCAGTGATATCGGGTCCTCCTACGAGCAGTACTTC
CAISDIGSSYEQYF
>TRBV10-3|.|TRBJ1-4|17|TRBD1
TGTGCCAGCTTACCGGGACAGGGCGGGGAAACTAATGAAAAACTGTTTTTT
CASLPGQGGETNEKLFF